This TCR beta chain originates from a study of shared clonotypes between healthy human individuals. Per the original data handling: ImmunoSEQ gave junction-only sequences without quality scores, so filtering differed. Sequencing used immunoSEQ multiplex PCR; TCRdb keeps in-frame clones, though not all of them. The V and J calls and clone size are taken from that table; D and trimming were inferred from the DNA. This table holds roughly 2.5 million clones, roughly nine tenths found once. The TCR was taken from a man younger than 35 in good health. The sample taken for sequencing was naive CD4+ T cells sorted from blood. This sample's subset: CD45RA+ positively selected.

The chain's CDR3 is CVTLGLTGELFF. DNA of the CDR3: TGTGTTACCCTCGGTCTAACCGGGGAGCTGTTTTTT. This chain joins TRBV28 and TRBJ2-2; no firm D call. CDR1 MDHEN and CDR2 SYDVKM come from the germline V gene. CDR3 length: 12 amino acids.